The clone carrying this TCR beta chain was seen a few times. These data come from a study of blood T cell repertoires in COVID-19. Across the whole study: Sites in the United States, Italy and Spain provided acute and convalescent COVID-19 samples.

Using immunoSEQ multiplex PCR, the repertoire was profiled, and TCRdb retains in-frame clones only, with some absent. The repertoire holds under 60,000 clones, less than 85% seen once, with 5.3% in the top ten. The V end was cut by 5 bases, the J end by 12 bases, with 19 bases between. Germline lookup yields CDR1 PRHDT and CDR2 FYEKMQ (reference sequence). The CDR3 contains 13 residues. The chain recombines TRBV13 with TRBJ1-1, with TRBD1 as a possible D gene (6 bases). The sequence was collected from a human donor in a cohort sampled during active COVID-19. Sequenced material: peripheral blood. CDR3: CASSPRQERRTFF. The CDR3 DNA reads TGTGCCAGCAGCCCCCGACAGGAGCGCAGGACTTTCTTT.